The 28 T cell receptor beta chains below all came from one sample that was sequenced in a study of shared clonotypes between healthy human individuals. Assay: immunoSEQ multiplex PCR; the TCRdb copy retains only in-frame clones and omits some. The sample includes some 1,100,000 clones, around three quarters of them seen just once. Sequences were obtained from memory CD4+ T cells from PBMCs. Subset of the sample: CD45RA-negative fraction. These TCRs come from a young man in good health. Some clones in this sample may be carry-over from other donors' samples.

To note about this clone: Other DNA variants within this sample encode the same CDR3. The chain carries TRBV20-1 and TRBJ1-5, with a possible D match to TRBD1 (5 bases). The CDR3 is 11 residues long. V was clipped by 4 bases and J by 9 bases, with 10 bases between them. Germline CDR1 DFQATT, CDR2 SNEGSKA (reference sequence). CDR3 DNA sequence: TGCAGTGCTACCGGGGGGGGGCCCCAGCATTTT. Translated, it gives CSATGGGPQHF.

The chain combines TRBV29-1 with TRBJ2-7, with 9 bases identical to TRBD1. J lost 0 bases, V lost 6 bases, and 12 bases had no gene match. The CDR3 runs 16 residues. From germline, CDR1 is SQVTM and CDR2 ANQGSEA. The CDR3 DNA sequence: TGCAGCGTGAGAGGTGACAGGGGGGGAAACTCCTACGAGCAGTACTTC. Translated, it gives CSVRGDRGGNSYEQYF.

The genes are TRBV7-9 and TRBJ1-5, with D tentatively TRBD1 (5 bases). The CDR3 has 15 amino acids. Germline CDR1 and CDR2: SEHNR and FQNEAQ (reference sequence). Trimming removed 4 bases from V and 3 bases from J, with 13 bases in between. DNA of the CDR3: TGTGCCAGCAGCTCAGACCAGGGTTCCAATCAGCCCCAGCATTTT. Its protein is CASSSDQGSNQPQHF.

The rearrangement links TRBV29-1 to TRBJ1-1; no clear D gene. The CDR3 spans 13 residues. Per germline, CDR1 SQVTM and CDR2 ANQGSEA. The ends were cut back, 5 bases at V and 3 bases at J, with 13 bases in the middle. CDR3 amino acids: CSVSKGRYTEAFF. The CDR3 DNA sequence: TGCAGCGTTTCTAAAGGGAGATACACTGAAGCTTTCTTT.

The rearrangement uses TRBV18 and TRBJ1-5, with 7 nucleotides matching TRBD1. The CDR3 totals 13 residues. V lost 5 bases to trimming and J lost 5 bases; unmatched junction nucleotides: 3. Germline V gives CDR1 KGHSH, CDR2 LQKENI. CDR3 protein: CASSLQGYQPQHF. The CDR3 bases are TGTGCCAGCTCATTACAGGGGTATCAGCCCCAGCATTTT.

V is TRBV28 and J is TRBJ2-1; D is undetermined. Trimming left V 3 bases short and J 0 bases short, with 15 bases between. Germline CDR1 is MDHEN and CDR2 is SYDVKM. CDR3 length: 17 residues. The CDR3 is CASSFPPGGSSYNEQFF. The CDR3 DNA reads TGTGCCAGCAGTTTCCCCCCAGGCGGCAGCTCCTACAATGAGCAGTTCTTC.

The chain has TRBV7-2 and TRBJ2-1, with TRBD2 matching over 7 bases. The CDR3 runs 18 residues. CDR1 and CDR2 from the germline V gene are SGHTA and FQGNSA. The ends lost 5 bases at V and 7 bases at J; junction bases unmatched: 20. The CDR3 DNA sequence: TGTGCCAGCAGCCTCTTGGGAGGTCTAGCGGTTACAACGAATGAGCAGTTCTTC. This translates into CASSLLGGLAVTTNEQFF.

This clone was picked up a small number of times. The chain employs TRBV5-1 and TRBJ2-2, with D possibly being TRBD1 or TRBD2 (6 bases each). CDR1 is SGHRS, CDR2 YFSETQ, per germline. Trimming took 3 bases from V and 4 from J, leaving 10 bases between them. The CDR3 has 14 amino acids. The CDR3 sequence is CASSWTAGTGELFF. The CDR3 DNA follows: TGCGCCAGCAGCTGGACAGCGGGCACCGGGGAGCTGTTTTTT.

A single count supports this clone. The chain couples TRBV30 to TRBJ1-3, with D unresolved. The V end was cut by 0 bases, the J end by 2 bases, with 8 bases between. The CDR3 runs to 14 residues. From germline, CDR1 is GTSNPN and CDR2 SVGIG (reference sequence). The CDR3 protein is CAWSVSLPGNTIYF. CDR3 DNA: TGTGCCTGGAGTGTTTCCCTCCCTGGAAACACCATATATTTT.

Many counts were recorded for this clone. The chain couples TRBV5-4 to TRBJ2-7; D possibly corresponds to TRBD1 (5 bases). The length of the CDR3 is 14 residues. Germline loops: CDR1 SGHNT, CDR2 YYREEE (reference sequence). Trimming left V 0 bases short and J 1 base short, with 8 bases between. The CDR3 is CASSLGQTSYEQYF. The CDR3 coding sequence is TGTGCCAGCAGCTTGGGACAGACTTCCTACGAGCAGTACTTC.

The chain links TRBV5-1 to TRBJ2-5; no clear D gene. In germline, CDR1 is SGHRS, CDR2 YFSETQ. The CDR3 runs to 14 residues. V was shortened by 1 base and J by 5 bases, with 12 bases between the two germline ends. The DNA for the CDR3 is TGCGCCAGCAGCTTGCAAGCGCCCGGGGAGACCCAGTACTTC. As protein: CASSLQAPGETQYF.

This clone was recorded once. For the CDR3, the DNA is TGTGCCACCAGCAGTCCGGGGGGTAGCGGGGGACCCTACGAGCAGTACTTC. Amino acids: CATSSPGGSGGPYEQYF. V usage is TRBV15 and J usage is TRBJ2-7, with 9 positions matching TRBD2. Germline V lookup: CDR1 LNHNV, CDR2 YYDKDF (reference sequence). The V and J ends lost 3 bases and 2 bases, in that order; junction bases with no gene match: 11. There are 17 residues in the CDR3.

This clone was seen only a few times. The rearrangement links TRBV15 to TRBJ2-3; TRBD2 matches 13 bases. V shed 8 bases and J 3 bases; nucleotides not matched to a gene: 8. CDR1 is LNHNV and CDR2 is YYDKDF in the germline V gene (reference sequence). This CDR3 region has 16 residues. The CDR3 here is CATSGLAGRVTDTQYF. In nucleotides, the CDR3 is TGTGCCACCTCGGGACTAGCGGGACGGGTTACAGATACGCAGTATTTT. The variable domain in full, with the rest retrieved from reference TRBV15 and TRBJ2-3, is DAMVIQNPRYQVTQFGKPVTLSCSQTLNHNVMYWYQQKSSQAPKLLFHYYDKDFNNEADTPDNFQSRRPNTSFCFLDIRSPGLGDTAMYLCATSGLAGRVTDTQYFGPGTRLTVL.

The CDR3 coding sequence is TGTGCCAGCAGCCCAGGGGTGAACACTGAAGCTTTCTTT. Translation gives CASSPGVNTEAFF. The rearrangement joins TRBV28 to TRBJ1-1; possibly TRBD1 for D (6 bases). CDR1 is MDHEN, CDR2 SYDVKM, per germline. V lost 6 bases and J lost 0, with 8 bases in between. CDR3 length: 13 residues.

V and J are TRBV28 and TRBJ2-1; D perhaps matches TRBD1 (5 bases). The CDR3 is 16 residues long. Trimming took 7 bases from V and 3 from J, leaving 19 bases between them. Germline loops: CDR1 MDHEN, CDR2 SYDVKM. For the CDR3, the DNA is TGTGCCAGCATCTCTCGGGCAGGGCTCAGCTACAATGAGCAGTTCTTC. It is translated as CASISRAGLSYNEQFF.

The chain links TRBV6-6 to TRBJ1-1; D uncertain. The germline V gene encodes CDR1 MNHNY and CDR2 SVGAGI (reference sequence). This CDR3 comprises 14 residues. V was shortened by 3 bases and J by 1 base, with 9 bases between the two germline ends. The CDR3 bases are TGTGCCAGCAGTTATCTCCCTAAGAACACTGAAGCTTTCTTT. Translation gives CASSYLPKNTEAFF.

This clone was seen only a few times. The chain carries TRBV30 and TRBJ2-2; D gene ambiguous. The CDR3 sequence is 13 residues long. The V gene's germline CDR1 is GTSNPN and CDR2 SVGIG (reference sequence). The V and J ends lost 3 bases and 5 bases respectively, with 10 bases between them. The CDR3 protein is CAWRLTRTGELFF. Written as DNA, the CDR3 is TGTGCCTGGAGGCTCACACGGACCGGGGAGCTGTTTTTT.

The chain couples TRBV4-1 to TRBJ2-5, with 10 bases that match TRBD1. V shed 3 bases, J shed 5 bases, and the junction held 9 bases outside the gene matches. Germline lookup yields CDR1 MGHRA and CDR2 YSYEKL. CDR3 length: 16 residues. Here the CDR3 reads CASSQTGTGVGETQYF. CDR3 coding DNA: TGCGCCAGCAGCCAGACCGGGACAGGGGTCGGGGAGACCCAGTACTTC.

The rearrangement joins TRBV9 to TRBJ2-2, with 14 nucleotides matching TRBD2. Germline CDR1 SGDLS, CDR2 YYNGEE. V lost 1 base, J lost 4 bases, and 3 bases stayed unmatched. This CDR3 is built from 17 residues. CDR3 DNA: TGTGCCAGCAGCGTACCAGGGACTAGCGGGAGCACCGGGGAGCTGTTTTTT. It translates to CASSVPGTSGSTGELFF.

The V call is TRBV7-3, the J call TRBJ2-3; TRBD2 might be the D (6 bases). From germline, CDR1 is SGHTA and CDR2 FQGTGA. V lost 1 base to trimming and J lost 1 base, with 9 bases between them. This CDR3 has 15 residues. Here the CDR3 reads CASSLNPGGTDTQYF. In DNA, the CDR3 is TGTGCCAGCAGCTTAAACCCGGGGGGCACAGATACGCAGTATTTT.

This chain joins TRBV19 and TRBJ2-7, with a tentative D call TRBD1 (6 bases). V lost 3 bases and J lost 8, with 23 bases in between. The CDR3 totals 16 residues. CDR1 is LNHDA, CDR2 SQIVND, per germline (reference sequence). The DNA of the CDR3 is TGTGCCAGTAGTATCTTTTCCCCGGGACAAGGAGAGAAGCAGTACTTC. Protein product: CASSIFSPGQGEKQYF.

This chain joins TRBV11-2 and TRBJ1-2; D might be TRBD1 (5 bases). Trimming removed 0 bases at V and 8 bases at J, with 13 bases between. In germline, CDR1 is SGHAT, CDR2 FQNNGV. This CDR3 region has 14 residues. The CDR3 DNA reads TGTGCCAGCAGCTTAGAATTGTGGGGGGGAGGCTACACCTTC. This translates into CASSLELWGGGYTF.

The count of this clone is one. The chain uses TRBV7-9 and TRBJ2-1, with D perhaps matching TRBD2 (6 bases). The CDR3 sequence is 17 residues long. Looked up from germline, CDR1 is SEHNR and CDR2 is FQNEAQ (reference sequence). Trimming took 5 bases from V and 0 from J, leaving 17 bases between them. DNA of the CDR3: TGTGCCAGCAGCGGAGGGACTCATCCACCCTCCTACAATGAGCAGTTCTTC. It yields the protein CASSGGTHPPSYNEQFF.

On this clone: Other DNA sequences of this sample code for an identical CDR3. The rearrangement joins TRBV9 to TRBJ2-7; no definite D call. V lost 4 bases to trimming and J lost 1 base, with 9 bases between them. The CDR3 spans 13 residues. Germline V gives CDR1 SGDLS, CDR2 YYNGEE. In nucleotides, the CDR3 is TGTGCCAGCAGCCCCCGAGGTTCCTACGAGCAGTACTTC. Its translation: CASSPRGSYEQYF.

The V call is TRBV5-4, the J call TRBJ2-5; TRBD1 might be the D (6 bases). The CDR3 length is 16 residues. V lost 4 bases to trimming and J lost 4 bases, with 20 bases between them. Germline CDR1 and CDR2: SGHNT and YYREEE (reference sequence). This chain's CDR3 is CASSPQQTGGRETQYF. CDR3 nucleotides: TGTGCCAGCAGCCCCCAGCAGACAGGTGGACGAGAGACCCAGTACTTC.

The chain recombines TRBV7-2 with TRBJ2-4, with D tentatively TRBD2 (5 bases). Trimming removed 1 base at V and 12 bases at J, with 25 bases between. The germline CDR1 and CDR2 sequences are SGHTA and FQGNSA. The CDR3 loop spans 17 amino acids. CDR3 DNA: TGTGCCAGCAGCTTAGTTAGTGGCAGGAGCCAACCCGGGAATCAGTACTTC. Translation gives CASSLVSGRSQPGNQYF.

Only a few counts were recorded for this clone. The rearrangement uses TRBV5-1 and TRBJ1-2; TRBD1 agrees at 7 bases. This CDR3 contains 15 residues. Per germline, CDR1 SGHRS and CDR2 YFSETQ. V was pared by 3 bases and J by 6 bases, with 11 bases of the junction left unmatched. DNA for the CDR3: TGCGCCAGCAGCTCCCAACCGTACAGGGGTGATGGCTACACCTTC. It is translated as CASSSQPYRGDGYTF.

The chain recombines TRBV5-1 with TRBJ2-5; TRBD1 might be the D (5 bases). Trimming cost V 0 bases and J 2 bases, with 8 bases left between them. The CDR3 loop spans 14 amino acids. Germline-derived CDR1 and CDR2 are SGHRS and YFSETQ. The CDR3 DNA reads as TGCGCCAGCAGCTTGGGACAGACGCAAGAGACCCAGTACTTC. Translation: CASSLGQTQETQYF.